This T cell receptor beta chain was profiled in a study of T cell responses to AZD1222 COVID-19 vaccine. Produced via immunoSEQ multiplex PCR; TCRdb's table is partial and in-frame only. This sample has approximately 90,000 clones, with roughly 90% found just once. Unmatched junction bases numbered 4, after V lost 4 bases and J lost 1 base. The CDR3 is 14 amino acids. The germline V gene has CDR1 SGHRS and CDR2 YFSETQ. The input for sequencing was peripheral blood, taken on day 0 of AZD1222 vaccination. The V and J genes are TRBV5-1 and TRBJ2-7; 8 nucleotides align to TRBD1. The sequence was obtained from an adult in good health. CDR3 in amino acids: CASSQDRASYEQYF. In DNA form, the CDR3 reads TGCGCCAGCAGCCAGGACAGGGCGTCCTACGAGCAGTACTTC.